This is a list of T cell receptor beta chains from one sample in a study of T cells in Graves' hyperthyroidism and ophthalmopathy. TCRdb fed the multiplex PCR reads into MiXCR, producing one record per CDR3 protein. The table records about 300,000 distinct CDR3 sequences, roughly 19% of them present only once. Sequenced sample: blood. The origin of the receptors is a man between 45 and 60 years old with Graves' ophthalmopathy. The CDR3 runs from the conserved cysteine through the conserved F or W. A D gene is named only where the DNA matches it firmly. Clone sizes are given selectively: once, few, many, or a class where the clone is expanded.

few | TRBJ2-6 | - | TRBV29-1 | TGCAGCGTTGGGGGCCTCTCTGGGGCCAACGTCCTGACTTTC | CSVGGLSGANVLTF
- | TRBJ2-1 | - | TRBV14 | TGTGCCAGCAGCCAAGTCGGGTTTAGTGAGCAGTTCTTC | CASSQVGFSEQFF
- | TRBJ2-5 | TRBD1 | TRBV5-1 | TGCGCCAGCAGCAACCGGGACAGCCACCAAGAGACCCAGTACTTC | CASSNRDSHQETQYF
few | TRBJ1-6 | TRBD1 | TRBV20-1 | TGCAGTGCTAGTCCCAACAGGGGGACTAATTCACCCCTCCACTTT | CSASPNRGTNSPLHF
few | TRBJ1-6 | - | TRBV7-9 | TGTGCCAGCAGCTTAGAAGGCGGCAGGGGAAGTTCACCCCTCCACTTT | CASSLEGGRGSSPLHF
- | TRBJ1-2 | - | TRBV5-1 | TGCGCCAGCAGCCCCCTCCCCCCCTCAGGCGCGGACAGCTATCAGCTTGGCTACACCTTC | CASSPLPPSGADSYQLGYTF
few | TRBJ1-2 | - | TRBV7-2 | TGTGCCAGCAGCTTGGACCGTCGGGCTAACTATGGCTACACCTTC | CASSLDRRANYGYTF
- | TRBJ1-5 | - | TRBV2 | TGTGCCAGCAGTGGGCAACAGCCTAGCAATCAGCCCCAGCATTTT | CASSGQQPSNQPQHF
- | TRBJ2-5 | - | TRBV20-1 | TGCAGTGCTCCTCCCCCGACTACCGGGGTGGAGACCCAGTACTTC | CSAPPPTTGVETQYF
few | TRBJ2-1 | - | TRBV6-1 | TGTGCCAGCAGTCCTCTAGCGCTGGGGAATGAGCAGTTCTTC | CASSPLALGNEQFF
- | TRBJ2-2 | TRBD2 | TRBV3-1 | TGTGCCAGCAGCCAAGAGGGACTAGCGGGAGGGACCGGGGAGCTGTTTTTT | CASSQEGLAGGTGELFF
many | TRBJ1-1 | - | TRBV29-1 | TGCAGCGTTGAAAGGGGAGGAGACACTGAAGCTTTCTTT | CSVERGGDTEAFF
many | TRBJ2-1 | - | TRBV30 | TGTGCCTGGAGTGTGGCTGCGGGCAATGAGCAGTTCTTC | CAWSVAAGNEQFF
few | TRBJ2-2 | - | TRBV24-1 | TGTGCCACCAGTGTCGCCGGGGAGCTGTTTTTT | CATSVAGELFF
many | TRBJ2-3 | TRBD2 | TRBV11-2 | TGTGCCAGCAGCTTAGCCGGGAGGGCCGGCACAGATACGCAGTATTTT | CASSLAGRAGTDTQYF
- | TRBJ1-5 | - | TRBV9 | TGTGCCAGCAGCGTAGATGGGGGACAGCCCCAGCATTTT | CASSVDGGQPQHF
- | TRBJ1-2 | - | TRBV4-1 | TGCGCCAGCAGCCAAGATCGGCGGGGGGCGCAGGACTATGGCTACACCTTC | CASSQDRRGAQDYGYTF
- | TRBJ2-2 | - | TRBV10-2 | TGCGCCAGCAGTGTGGGGGGCACCGGGGAGCTGTTTTTT | CASSVGGTGELFF
- | TRBJ1-3 | - | TRBV29-1 | TGCAGCGTCAAGGGGGGTACGAGCTCTGGAAACACCATATATTTT | CSVKGGTSSGNTIYF
few | TRBJ2-5 | TRBD2 | TRBV20-1 | TGCAGTGCCCCTGGGGGTACCCGGACTAGCGGGAGGGTAGACCAAGAGACCCAGTACTTC | CSAPGGTRTSGRVDQETQYF
many | TRBJ1-1 | TRBD1 | TRBV18 | TGTGCCAGCTCACCCTTCGGACAGGCGAACTTGAACACTGAAGCTTTCTTT | CASSPFGQANLNTEAFF
many | TRBJ2-1 | TRBD2 | TRBV12-3/TRBV12-4 | TGTGCCAGCAGTTTATACACAGGCCCGGGACTAGCGGGTTTCAATGAGCAGTTCTTC | CASSLYTGPGLAGFNEQFF
few | TRBJ1-3 | - | TRBV12-3/TRBV12-4 | TGTGCCAGCAGCTACGGACATAGCTCTGGAAACACCATATATTTT | CASSYGHSSGNTIYF
many | TRBJ2-7 | TRBD2 | TRBV7-9 | TGTGCCAGCAGCCCGACTAGCGGGAACTACGAGCAGTACTTC | CASSPTSGNYEQYF
many | TRBJ2-7 | TRBD2 | TRBV7-2 | TGTGCCAGCAGCTTAACCAGCGGGAGGGGGTACGAGCAGTACTTC | CASSLTSGRGYEQYF
- | TRBJ1-4 | - | TRBV20-1 | TGCAGTGCCGACAGCACCAATGAAAAACTGTTTTTT | CSADSTNEKLFF
many | TRBJ2-1 | - | TRBV11-2 | TGTGCCAGCAGCTTAGGGGGTAGCCACAATGAGCAGTTCTTC | CASSLGGSHNEQFF
few | TRBJ2-1 | - | TRBV7-2 | TGTGCCAGCAGCTTTATGGGGATGGGATCCTACAATGAGCAGTTCTTC | CASSFMGMGSYNEQFF
many | TRBJ2-1 | TRBD1 | TRBV7-9 | TGTGCCAGCAGCACCCGGGACAGGATGAACAATGAGCAGTTCTTC | CASSTRDRMNNEQFF
few | TRBJ2-7 | - | TRBV4-1 | TGCGCCAGCAGCCAAGTTATCGATTACGAGCAGTACTTC | CASSQVIDYEQYF
few | TRBJ2-7 | TRBD1 | TRBV6-1 | TGTGCCAGCAGTACGGGGACAGGGAAATACGAGCAGTACTTC | CASSTGTGKYEQYF
- | TRBJ2-3 | - | TRBV30 | TGTGCCTTCGGTCGGATTTCTAGCACAGATACGCAGTATTTT | CAFGRISSTDTQYF
many | TRBJ1-1 | TRBD1 | TRBV3-1 | TGTGCCAGCAGCCGAGGACAGGCCACATCGAACACTGAAGCTTTCTTT | CASSRGQATSNTEAFF
few | TRBJ2-5 | - | TRBV24-1 | TGTGCCACCAGTGATTTTCCCAAGGATGAGGCGACCCAGTACTTC | CATSDFPKDEATQYF
- | TRBJ2-3 | TRBD2 | TRBV11-2 | TGTGCCAGCAGCCGGGGGGGGCTTGACACAGATACGCAGTATTTT | CASSRGGLDTDTQYF
many | TRBJ2-5 | - | TRBV7-8 | TGTGCCAGCAGAGTGGATGAGACCCAGTACTTC | CASRVDETQYF
many | TRBJ2-3 | TRBD1 | TRBV18 | TGTGCCAGCTCACCCGGACAGGGGCTCACAGATACGCAGTATTTT | CASSPGQGLTDTQYF
few | TRBJ1-5 | - | TRBV6-1 | TGTGCCAGCAGTCCTCGCAATCAGCCCCAGCATTTT | CASSPRNQPQHF
many | TRBJ2-1 | TRBD2 | TRBV12-3/TRBV12-4 | TGTGCCAGCAGTTTCTGGGCTAGCGGTCACTACAATGAGCAGTTCTTC | CASSFWASGHYNEQFF
few | TRBJ2-1 | TRBD2 | TRBV5-4 | TGTGCCAGCAGCCGGAATTCGGGACTAGCGGACAATGAGCAGTTCTTC | CASSRNSGLADNEQFF
few | TRBJ2-5 | - | TRBV7-2 | TGTGCCAGCAGCTTCGGGACCAAGGGACAGACCCAGTACTTC | CASSFGTKGQTQYF
few | TRBJ2-2 | TRBD1 | TRBV5-1 | TGCGCCAGCAGCTTGTCACAGGGGGGCACCGGGGAGCTGTTTTTT | CASSLSQGGTGELFF
many | TRBJ1-5 | - | TRBV2 | TGTGCCAGCAGTGGAGCCGATAGCAATCAGCCCCAGCATTTT | CASSGADSNQPQHF
many | TRBJ2-5 | TRBD2 | TRBV2 | TGTGCCAGCAGTGAAGGGACTAGTATTGAGACCCAGTACTTC | CASSEGTSIETQYF
- | TRBJ2-5 | - | TRBV28 | TGTGCCAGTGGCGGGGTTATCGAGACCCAGTACTTC | CASGGVIETQYF
- | TRBJ1-5 | TRBD1 | TRBV4-1 | TGCGCCAGCAGCCTGGGACAGGCCGTAGGTAGCAATCAGCCCCAGCATTTT | CASSLGQAVGSNQPQHF